These 3 T cell receptor beta chains originate from one sample sequenced in a study of shared clonotypes between healthy human individuals. Some clones are missing from TCRdb's copy, which holds only in-frame ones; the method was immunoSEQ multiplex PCR. Among 2 million to 2.5 million clones, less than 95% were seen once, and the ten largest hold roughly 0.34%. Sequencing was performed on naive CD4+ T cells from PBMCs. As to subset: CD45RA+ positively selected. The origin of the receptors is a man between 18 and 29 years old in good health. Some clones in this sample may be carry-over from other donors' samples.

CDR3 coding DNA: TGTGCCAGCTCACCTCAGACCCATCAGCCCCAGCATTTT. Amino acid sequence: CASSPQTHQPQHF. The rearrangement links TRBV18 to TRBJ1-5, with D unresolved. CDR3 length: 13 residues. Trimming removed 3 bases at V and 5 bases at J, with 8 bases between. CDR1 is KGHSH, CDR2 LQKENI, per germline.

Comments on this clone: Other DNA sequences in this specimen translate into the identical CDR3. The chain combines TRBV11-2 with TRBJ2-7; D is uncertain. Deletions cut 3 bases from V and 0 bases from J, with 6 bases between. CDR3 length equals 13 residues. Germline V gives CDR1 SGHAT, CDR2 FQNNGV. The CDR3 loop reads CASSFGGSYEQYF. In DNA, the CDR3 is TGTGCCAGCAGCTTTGGCGGCTCCTACGAGCAGTACTTC.

The rearrangement uses TRBV7-9 and TRBJ2-7, with D possibly matching TRBD2 (6 bases). With 5 bases removed from V and 1 base from J, the gap between germline ends came to 15 bases. The CDR3 loop spans 15 amino acids. Germline lookup yields CDR1 SEHNR and CDR2 FQNEAQ (reference sequence). This chain's CDR3 is CASSRTGEVSYEQYF. The CDR3 nucleotides read TGTGCCAGCAGCCGAACCGGGGAGGTTTCCTACGAGCAGTACTTC.